The rows below give T cell receptor beta chains drawn from one sample of a study of T cells in Graves' hyperthyroidism and ophthalmopathy. TCRdb itself ran the multiplex PCR reads through MiXCR, one entry per CDR3 protein. The sample records more than 500,000 distinct CDR3 sequences, about 16% being singletons. The specimen was blood. Receptors were obtained from a woman aged 30 to 39 with Graves' ophthalmopathy. The CDR3 runs from the conserved cysteine through the conserved F or W. Fields, in order: D gene, J gene, clone size, CDR3 length, V gene, CDR3 DNA, CDR3 protein. A D gene is named only where the DNA matches it firmly. Size tells how often a clone was seen (once, few, many) or the class of an expanded clone, and some rows leave it out.

TRBD1 TRBJ1-1 many 13 TRBV18 TGTGCCAGCTCACCAAAACAGGGGGGTGAAGCTTTCTTT CASSPKQGGEAFF
TRBD1 TRBJ1-1 many 14 TRBV6-2/TRBV6-3 TGTGCCAGCAGGGGACAGGGTGGAGGCACTGAAGCTTTCTTT CASRGQGGGTEAFF
NA TRBJ1-1 once 14 TRBV5-1 TGCGCCAGCAGCTTGGCATCGGTCTTAGCTGAAGCTTTCTTT CASSLASVLAEAFF
NA TRBJ2-3 many 16 TRBV5-1 TGCGCCAGCAGCTTGGAGGTCCACCCCAGCACAGATACGCAGTATTTT CASSLEVHPSTDTQYF
NA TRBJ1-2 NA 14 TRBV12-3/TRBV12-4 TGTGCCAGCAGTTCCCCGCTCCGTCACTATGGCTACACCTTC CASSSPLRHYGYTF
TRBD1 TRBJ2-7 many 16 TRBV12-3/TRBV12-4 TGTGCCAGCAGCCACCTCGACAGGGCTCGAGGGGTAGAGCAGTACTTC CASSHLDRARGVEQYF
NA TRBJ2-7 NA 14 TRBV29-1 TGCAGCGTTGCCTCGGGATCCCCTGGCCACGAGCAGTACTTC CSVASGSPGHEQYF
TRBD1 TRBJ2-3 few 14 TRBV29-1 TGCAGCGTGGACAGGGACTCGAGCACAGATACGCAGTATTTT CSVDRDSSTDTQYF
TRBD2 TRBJ2-5 NA 15 TRBV11-2 TGTGCCAGCCGGGGACTAGCGGCCGTACAAGAGACCCAGTACTTC CASRGLAAVQETQYF
NA TRBJ2-7 few 15 TRBV27 TGTGCCAGCAGTCGGGCGGGGAGGGGGGTCTACGAGCAGTACTTC CASSRAGRGVYEQYF
NA TRBJ2-7 NA 14 TRBV19 TGTGCCAGCAGCTACTCGACAGGCTCCTACGAGCAGTACTTC CASSYSTGSYEQYF
TRBD1 TRBJ1-6 NA 11 TRBV20-1 TGCAGTGTCGGACAGGGGTTATCCCTCCACTTT CSVGQGLSLHF
TRBD1 TRBJ2-7 NA 15 TRBV7-6 TGTGCCAGCAGCCCCTCCGACAGGGGGCGCCGGGAGCAGTACTTC CASSPSDRGRREQYF
NA TRBJ1-1 many 14 TRBV28 TGTGCCAGCAGTCTAGGGTCTTTTAGCACTGAAGCTTTCTTT CASSLGSFSTEAFF
TRBD2 TRBJ2-5 many 13 TRBV29-1 TGCAGCGGACTAGCCGCGACCCAGGAGACCCAGTACTTC CSGLAATQETQYF
TRBD2 TRBJ2-3 NA 18 TRBV28 TGTGCCAGCGGGTCTGTCGCTAGCGGGAGGGCCGACACAGATACGCAGTATTTT CASGSVASGRADTDTQYF
NA TRBJ2-5 many 15 TRBV20-1 TGCAGTGCTCCGGAGGGACAGAGACTCCAAGAGACCCAGTACTTC CSAPEGQRLQETQYF
NA TRBJ2-3 many 14 TRBV5-5 TGTGCCAGCAGCTCTTATACAGGTGTGGATACGCAGTATTTT CASSSYTGVDTQYF
NA TRBJ2-1 NA 15 TRBV11-1 TGTGCCAGTAGTAACCGGGACTGGAACTACAATGAGCAGTTCTTC CASSNRDWNYNEQFF
TRBD1 TRBJ2-7 many 14 TRBV20-1 TGCAGTGCCCAAAGGGGACAGGGGCGGAACGAGCAGTACTTC CSAQRGQGRNEQYF
NA TRBJ1-1 many 14 TRBV28 TGTGCCAGCAGTTTATTAGGCAGAAACACTGAAGCTTTCTTT CASSLLGRNTEAFF
NA TRBJ2-7 few 15 TRBV4-3 TGCGCCAGCAGCCCCCTAATCGGGAGTGGGTACGAGCAGTACTTC CASSPLIGSGYEQYF
TRBD2 TRBJ2-3 NA 15 TRBV3-1 TGTGCCAGCAGCCTCCGGGACTACCACACAGATACGCAGTATTTT CASSLRDYHTDTQYF
NA TRBJ2-1 many 18 TRBV28 TGTGCCAGCAGTTCATTCCGGGGGGCGGGACCTACCAGCGATGAGCAGTTCTTC CASSSFRGAGPTSDEQFF
TRBD2 TRBJ2-7 NA 13 TRBV29-1 TGCAGCGTCAGACTAGCGGGATTCTACGAGCAGTACTTC CSVRLAGFYEQYF
NA TRBJ1-3 NA 14 TRBV6-1 TGTGCCAGCAGCGACAGCCTCTCTGGAAACACCATATATTTT CASSDSLSGNTIYF